Below, 21 T cell receptor beta chains from the same sample are listed, as sequenced in a study of cytomegalovirus exposure and HLA in healthy donors. The PCR was carried out with 60 Vbeta primers and 13 Jbeta primers. Repertoires were generated with immunoSEQ multiplex PCR, while TCRdb's copy carries only in-frame clones and drops some. The sample consists of approximately 200,000 clones, about 84% of them appearing once. Sequences were obtained from PBMCs. All receptors derive from a human donor in good health.

This chain connects TRBV5-1 to TRBJ2-3; the D is unclear. Per the germline V gene, CDR1 is SGHRS and CDR2 is YFSETQ. The CDR3 sequence is 13 residues long. Trimming removed 4 bases at V and 3 bases at J, with 9 bases between. For the CDR3, the DNA is TGCGCCAGCAGCCCCACAGCAACAGATACGCAGTATTTT. Translating it yields CASSPTATDTQYF.

The V and J genes are TRBV27 and TRBJ1-1, with D tentatively TRBD1 (6 bases). Germline CDR1 MNHEY, CDR2 SMNVEV (reference sequence). The CDR3 sequence is 14 residues long. V lost 5 bases, J lost 1 base, and 11 bases lay in between. In DNA form, the CDR3 reads TGTGCCAGCAGTAAACAGGGTTGGAACACTGAAGCTTTCTTT. This encodes CASSKQGWNTEAFF.

The chain uses TRBV18 and TRBJ1-1, with a weak D call TRBD1 (5 bases). The CDR3 has 14 residues. V lost 2 bases and J lost 6, with 13 bases in between. Germline-derived CDR1 and CDR2 are KGHSH and LQKENI. CDR3 DNA sequence: TGTGCCAGCTCACCAAGGCAGGGAATTTCTGAAGCTTTCTTT. Translation gives CASSPRQGISEAFF.

The chain couples TRBV25-1 to TRBJ2-2; possible D gene TRBD1, 5 bases. The V end lost 3 bases, the J end lost 5 bases, and 13 bases lay between the germline ends. CDR3 length equals 15 residues. The germline gives CDR1 MGHDK, CDR2 SYGVNS. CDR3 sequence: CASSDPSRGTGELFF. For the CDR3, the DNA is TGTGCCAGCAGTGACCCCTCAAGGGGTACCGGGGAGCTGTTTTTT.

The V and J genes are TRBV19 and TRBJ2-7, with D possibly TRBD2 on 6 matching bases. Germline lookup yields CDR1 LNHDA and CDR2 SQIVND (reference sequence). Trimming took off 7 bases at V and 3 bases at J, with 19 bases between the two ends. This CDR3 has 15 amino acids. CDR3 sequence (DNA): TGTGCCAGTACCTGGGTGGGGACTGGCTTCTACGAGCAGTACTTC. The encoded protein is CASTWVGTGFYEQYF.

The chain carries TRBV4-2 and TRBJ2-5, with 8 bases matching TRBD1. The germline V gene has CDR1 LGHNA and CDR2 YNFKEQ. CDR3 length equals 18 residues. V shed 0 bases, J shed 5 bases, and the junction held 14 bases outside the gene matches. In nucleotides, the CDR3 is TGTGCCAGCAGCCAAGATAGGGGAGCAGGGGGCTTGGGGGAGACCCAGTACTTC. Protein sequence: CASSQDRGAGGLGETQYF.

This rearrangement joins TRBV13 to TRBJ1-1; D is possibly TRBD1 (5 bases). The V and J ends lost 0 bases and 7 bases respectively, with 9 bases between them. The CDR3 is made up of 13 amino acids. Germline CDR1 PRHDT, CDR2 FYEKMQ (reference sequence). Here the CDR3 reads CASSLGSGNEAFF. CDR3 coding DNA: TGTGCCAGCAGCTTAGGGTCAGGGAATGAAGCTTTCTTT.

This clone was seen more than once but under ten times. The rearrangement links TRBV7-9 to TRBJ2-7; 7 bases align to TRBD2. Unmatched junction bases numbered 3, after V lost 7 bases and J lost 0 bases. In germline, CDR1 is SEHNR, CDR2 FQNEAQ (reference sequence). The CDR3 is 13 amino acids. The DNA of the CDR3 is TGTGCCAGCATGTCTAGCGGCTCCTACGAGCAGTACTTC. It yields the protein CASMSSGSYEQYF.

The chain is built from TRBV28 and TRBJ2-5; 8 nucleotides align to TRBD1. Near its end, the DNA agrees better with TRBJ2-7, so the J call may be wrong. In germline, CDR1 is MDHEN, CDR2 SYDVKM. The CDR3 runs 14 residues. The CDR3 loop is CASLPRDRGNEQYF. The CDR3 coding sequence is TGTGCCAGCCTCCCCCGCGACAGGGGAAACGAGCAGTACTTC.

V gene TRBV29-1 combines with J gene TRBJ2-1; 7 bases map to TRBD1. The CDR3 consists of 13 residues. Germline V lookup: CDR1 SQVTM, CDR2 ANQGSEA. Losses at the gene ends were 6 bases for V and 3 bases for J; bases not matched to a gene: 5. The CDR3 spells CSVWTGSYNEQFF. Here the CDR3 DNA reads TGCAGCGTGTGGACAGGAAGCTACAATGAGCAGTTCTTC.

This rearrangement joins TRBV30 to TRBJ2-3; 7 bases match TRBD2. Germline V gives CDR1 GTSNPN, CDR2 SVGIG (reference sequence). This CDR3 is 16 amino acids long. V was clipped by 2 bases and J by 0 bases; unmatched bases: 8. The CDR3 region has the DNA TGTGCCTGGAGTCCTCTGGCGGGAGTGAGCACAGATACGCAGTATTTT. Protein: CAWSPLAGVSTDTQYF.

CDR3 in DNA: TGCGCCAGCAGCCAAGGGTCTAGCGGGAACACCCGGGGGACCCAGTACTTC. This sequence encodes CASSQGSSGNTRGTQYF. This chain uses TRBV4-1 with TRBJ2-5; 9 nucleotides line up with TRBD2. The CDR3 is 17 amino acids. Unmatched junction bases numbered 13, after V lost 1 base and J lost 7 bases. The V gene's germline CDR1 is MGHRA and CDR2 YSYEKL.

The chain has TRBV5-1 and TRBJ1-5; D gene uncertain. The germline gives CDR1 SGHRS, CDR2 YFSETQ. The CDR3 length is 14 residues. The V end was cut by 0 bases, the J end by 0 bases, with 4 bases between. In DNA form, the CDR3 reads TGCGCCAGCAGCTTGGGCGGTAGCAATCAGCCCCAGCATTTT. This encodes CASSLGGSNQPQHF.

In regard to this clone: At one boundary the junction diverges from the germline segment, which might be a read error. The chain joins TRBV7-9 to TRBJ1-2; TRBD1 matches at 11 bases. The germline V gene has CDR1 SEHNR and CDR2 FQNEAQ (reference sequence). The CDR3 loop spans 16 amino acids. CDR3 sequence reads: CSSSLGQGGTNYGYTF. CDR3 bases: TGTTCCAGCAGCTTGGGACAGGGGGGGACTAACTATGGCTACACCTTC.

This chain links TRBV6-4 with TRBJ2-7, with 9 bases matching TRBD1. Looked up from germline, CDR1 is MRHNA and CDR2 is SNTAGT. The CDR3 loop spans 18 amino acids. Trimming removed 4 bases from V and 6 bases from J; junction bases left unmatched: 19. In nucleotides, the CDR3 is TGTGCCAGCAGTGCACACCCTATCTCTGGACAGGGGAGTATCGAGCAGTACTTC. This translates into CASSAHPISGQGSIEQYF.

This clone was observed once. The CDR3 region is CASSPAGHSNQPQHF. CDR3 nucleotide sequence: TGTGCCAGCAGCCCAGCCGGACATAGCAATCAGCCCCAGCATTTT. The V gene is TRBV7-8, the J gene TRBJ1-5, with D maybe TRBD1 (5 bases). The CDR3 totals 15 residues. The germline V gene has CDR1 SGHVS and CDR2 FQNEAQ. Deletions cut 5 bases from V and 0 bases from J, with 11 bases between.

The chain has TRBV28 and TRBJ1-5, with D maybe TRBD1 (5 bases). Trimming pared 6 bases from V and 7 bases from J, leaving 13 bases between. This CDR3 spans 13 amino acids. Germline-derived CDR1 and CDR2 are MDHEN and SYDVKM. The DNA of the CDR3 is TGTGCCAGCAGCCGCGGGACCTCACAGCCCCAGCATTTT. Translating it yields CASSRGTSQPQHF.

This chain joins TRBV4-1 and TRBJ2-2; 7 bases line up with TRBD2. With V trimmed by 4 bases and J by 2 bases, 4 bases remained unmatched. This CDR3 is 15 amino acids long. CDR1 and CDR2 from the germline V gene are MGHRA and YSYEKL. The CDR3 DNA sequence: TGCGCCAGCAGCCTGGGGAGGGCCAACACCGGGGAGCTGTTTTTT. Its protein product is CASSLGRANTGELFF.

This chain links TRBV4-2 with TRBJ2-5; 8 nucleotides align to TRBD2. V lost 0 bases and J lost 1; bases outside the gene matches: 13. CDR3 size: 19 residues. Germline V gene data show CDR1 as LGHNA and CDR2 as YNFKEQ. The CDR3 is CASSQDWGVAGPRQETQYF. The DNA for the CDR3 is TGTGCCAGCAGCCAAGATTGGGGGGTAGCGGGACCCCGCCAAGAGACCCAGTACTTC.

This chain connects TRBV15 to TRBJ2-1; TRBD1 might be the D (6 bases). The CDR3 extends over 16 amino acids. Trimming took off 2 bases at V and 6 bases at J, with 17 bases between the two ends. CDR1 and CDR2 (germline): LNHNV, YYDKDF (reference sequence). This chain's CDR3 is CATSRLQGGLSNEQFF. For the CDR3, the DNA is TGTGCCACCAGCAGATTACAGGGTGGTCTTAGCAATGAGCAGTTCTTC.

In this sample, this clone turned up a few times. The chain is built from TRBV7-6 and TRBJ2-7, with 11 bases matching TRBD2. CDR3 size: 14 residues. Germline V CDR1 and CDR2: SGHVS, FNYEAQ. The V gene end was trimmed by 0 bases and the J gene end by 6 bases; junction bases not matched to a gene: 1. CDR3 residues: CASSLATSGSEQYF. CDR3 bases: TGTGCCAGCAGCTTAGCCACTAGCGGGAGCGAGCAGTACTTC.